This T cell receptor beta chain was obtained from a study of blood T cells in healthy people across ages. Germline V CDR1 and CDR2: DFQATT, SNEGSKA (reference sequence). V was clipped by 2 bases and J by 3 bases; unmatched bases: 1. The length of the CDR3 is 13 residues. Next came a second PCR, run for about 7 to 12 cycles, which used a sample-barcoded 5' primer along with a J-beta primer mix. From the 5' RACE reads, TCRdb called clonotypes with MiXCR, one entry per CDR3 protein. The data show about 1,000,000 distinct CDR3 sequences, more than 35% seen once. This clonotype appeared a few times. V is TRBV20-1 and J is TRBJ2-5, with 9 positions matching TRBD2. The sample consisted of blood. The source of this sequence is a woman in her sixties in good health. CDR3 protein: CSARRLAEETQYF. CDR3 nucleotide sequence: TGCAGTGCTAGAAGACTAGCGGAAGAGACCCAGTACTTC.